The 29 T cell receptor beta chains presented below share a single source sample, sequenced in a study of cytomegalovirus exposure and HLA in healthy donors. Use of 60 Vbeta and 13 Jbeta primers characterized the PCR. TCRdb's copy holds only in-frame clones and misses some; the assay was immunoSEQ multiplex PCR. The sample data list about 33,000 clones. Sequenced material: PBMCs. The receptors originated from a woman aged 40 to 50 in good health and CMV-seropositive.

The chain couples TRBV9 to TRBJ2-2; 7 bases align to TRBD2. The V and J ends lost 5 bases and 3 bases, in that order; junction bases with no gene match: 7. The CDR3 has 15 residues. Germline CDR1 is SGDLS and CDR2 is YYNGEE. The CDR3 bases are TGTGCCAGCAGTGCAAAAGCGGGATACACCGGGGAGCTGTTTTTT. It encodes CASSAKAGYTGELFF.

The V gene is TRBV6-5, the J gene TRBJ2-7; tentative D call: TRBD1 (6 bases). Deletions cut 10 bases from V and 4 bases from J, with 14 bases between. Per germline, CDR1 MNHEY and CDR2 SVGAGI. This CDR3 spans 12 amino acids. The CDR3: CATADRFYEQYF. The CDR3, as DNA: TGTGCCACCGCCGACAGGTTTTACGAGCAGTACTTC.

The chain carries TRBV12-1 and TRBJ2-1; TRBD2, the D gene given by the table, was not confirmed from the DNA. TRBV12-1 is a known pseudogene. The length of the CDR3 is 15 residues. CDR3 loop: CASSLAGGTGNEQFF. The CDR3 nucleotides read TGTGCCAGCAGCTTAGCGGGAGGGACGGGCAATGAGCAGTTCTTC.

The chain couples TRBV19 to TRBJ1-3; no clear D. Between the trimmed V and J ends, which lost 4 bases and 0 bases, there was a span of 13 bases. Germline lookup yields CDR1 LNHDA and CDR2 SQIVND (reference sequence). This CDR3 comprises 16 residues. In nucleotides, the CDR3 is TGTGCCAGTAGTAACCCACACAACAGCTCTGGAAACACCATATATTTT. It specifies CASSNPHNSSGNTIYF.

The chain couples TRBV14 to TRBJ1-4; perhaps TRBD1 as D (5 bases). The CDR3 has 12 residues. Germline values: CDR1 SGHDN, CDR2 FVKESK. V gave up 1 base and J gave up 8 bases, with 5 bases separating them. The CDR3 nucleotides are TGTGCCAGCAGCCAAGGGACAGAAAAACTGTTTTTT. Its protein is CASSQGTEKLFF.

Worth noting for this clone: At one end the junction does not follow the germline gene, possibly because of a read error. The gene calls are TRBV30 and TRBJ2-1; 16 nucleotides match TRBD2. The CDR3 has 15 residues. Germline CDR1 reads GTSNPN; CDR2 reads SVGIG (reference sequence). The CDR3 spells CAGSLGLAGGDEQFF. The CDR3 DNA sequence: TGTGCCGGGAGCTTGGGACTAGCGGGAGGGGATGAGCAGTTCTTC.

The rearrangement joins TRBV28 to TRBJ2-7, with D perhaps TRBD1 (6 bases). Germline CDR1 is MDHEN and CDR2 is SYDVKM. V was trimmed by 2 bases and J by 7 bases, leaving 12 bases between them. The CDR3 totals 13 residues. The CDR3 sequence is CASSLNREREQYF. The CDR3 region has the DNA TGTGCCAGCAGTTTAAACAGGGAGAGGGAGCAGTACTTC.

The CDR3 is CASSQGVGYEQYF. The CDR3 DNA reads as TGCGCCAGCAGCCAAGGTGTCGGCTACGAGCAGTACTTC. This chain joins TRBV4-1 and TRBJ2-7; D gene ambiguous. This CDR3 spans 13 amino acids. V gave up 1 base and J gave up 3 bases, with 7 bases separating them. Germline CDR1 and CDR2: MGHRA and YSYEKL.

The chain has TRBV19 and TRBJ1-5; maybe TRBD1 (6 bases). Trimming left V 7 bases short and J 2 bases short, with 18 bases between. This CDR3 is built from 16 residues. Germline V CDR1 and CDR2: LNHDA, SQIVND (reference sequence). CDR3 loop: CASITTQGEGNQPQHF. For the CDR3, the DNA is TGTGCCAGTATAACTACACAGGGCGAGGGCAATCAGCCCCAGCATTTT. Together with reference TRBV19 and TRBJ1-5, the CDR3 gives the full variable domain: DGGITQSPKYLFRKEGQNVTLSCEQNLNHDAMYWYRQDPGQGLRLIYYSQIVNDFQKGDIAEGYSVSREKKESFPLTVTSAQKNPTAFYLCASITTQGEGNQPQHFGDGTRLSIL.

This chain uses TRBV7-7 with TRBJ2-2; D is perhaps TRBD2 (6 bases). Trimming took off 5 bases at V and 5 bases at J, with 15 bases between the two ends. Germline V lookup: CDR1 SSHAT, CDR2 FNYEAQ (reference sequence). This CDR3 contains 15 residues. CDR3 in DNA: TGTGCCAGCAGCCAAGGGGCGCGGGGTACCGGGGAGCTGTTTTTT. Residues: CASSQGARGTGELFF.

The CDR3 nucleotides are TGTGCCAGCAGCGTCGAGGGAGGGCCCTACAATGAGCAGTTCTTC. Translation: CASSVEGGPYNEQFF. V is TRBV11-3 and J is TRBJ2-1, with 7 bases that match TRBD2. The CDR3 consists of 15 residues. Germline lookup yields CDR1 SGHNT and CDR2 YENEEA. The J segment lost 2 bases and the V segment lost 5 bases, leaving 6 bases of the junction unmatched.

The rearrangement uses TRBV19 and TRBJ1-6; a weak D match, TRBD1 (5 bases). V was clipped by 11 bases and J by 7 bases, with 15 bases between them. The CDR3 covers 13 residues. From germline, CDR1 is LNHDA and CDR2 SQIVND (reference sequence). This CDR3 reads CAVNQGPNSPLHF. The CDR3 coding sequence is TGTGCCGTTAACCAGGGCCCCAATTCACCCCTCCACTTT.

The chain carries TRBV29-1 and TRBJ2-7; D is possibly TRBD2 (7 bases). Trimming pared 7 bases from V and 2 bases from J, leaving 21 bases between. Germline V gene sequence: CDR1 SQVTM, CDR2 ANQGSEA. CDR3 length equals 15 residues. This CDR3 reads CSALSGGGDPYEQYF. The CDR3 DNA is TGCAGCGCCCTAAGCGGAGGGGGGGACCCCTACGAGCAGTACTTC.

Points on this clone: At one boundary the junction diverges from the germline segment, which might be a read error. The chain is built from TRBV28 and TRBJ1-2; 7 nucleotides match TRBD1. The CDR3 has 13 residues. CDR1 is MDHEN and CDR2 is SYDVKM in the germline V gene. CDR3 nucleotide sequence: TGTGCCAGCAGTCCCGGGACAGTTGCCGCCCAAGGATTC. It codes for CASSPGTVAAQGF.

V gene TRBV29-1 combines with J gene TRBJ1-3, with 7 nucleotides matching TRBD1. The germline gives CDR1 SQVTM, CDR2 ANQGSEA. The CDR3 has 16 amino acids. The ends lost 0 bases at V and 4 bases at J; junction bases unmatched: 9. The CDR3: CSVEDFRTGAGNTIYF. The CDR3 DNA follows: TGCAGCGTTGAAGACTTCCGTACAGGGGCAGGAAACACCATATATTTT.

V usage is TRBV9 and J usage is TRBJ2-3; 10 bases fit TRBD2. This CDR3 is built from 15 residues. CDR1 is SGDLS and CDR2 is YYNGEE in the germline V gene. V gave up 4 bases and J gave up 6 bases; unmatched junction bases: 8. The CDR3 DNA reads TGTGCCAGCAGCTTGAGCGGGAGGGCGACTGATACGCAGTATTTT. It yields the protein CASSLSGRATDTQYF.

Notes on this clone: A read error may account for a junction end that differs from germline. The V call is TRBV6-5, the J call TRBJ2-7; 11 nucleotides line up with TRBD1. The germline gives CDR1 MNHEY, CDR2 SVGAGI. The CDR3 loop spans 15 amino acids. The CDR3 protein is CASSLRTGGYYVQYF. The CDR3 DNA is TGTGCCAGCAGTTTGCGGACAGGGGGCTATTACGTGCAGTACTTC.

V is TRBV9 and J is TRBJ2-3; the D gene is possibly TRBD2 (5 bases). Trimming shortened V by 0 bases and J by 3 bases, and 5 bases separated the two germline ends. The CDR3 runs 13 residues. Per the germline V gene, CDR1 is SGDLS and CDR2 is YYNGEE. The CDR3 here is CASSVGGTDTQYF. CDR3 nucleotide sequence: TGTGCCAGCAGCGTAGGAGGGACAGATACGCAGTATTTT.

This chain uses TRBV7-2 with TRBJ2-7; 11 nucleotides align to TRBD2. Germline CDR1 reads SGHTA; CDR2 reads FQGNSA. The V segment lost 0 bases and the J segment 0 bases; nucleotides outside the gene matches: 4. The CDR3 totals 17 residues. The CDR3 DNA follows: TGTGCCAGCAGCTTAGCCTCTAGCGGGAGGAGCTCCTACGAGCAGTACTTC. It specifies CASSLASSGRSSYEQYF.

This chain links TRBV4-1 with TRBJ1-4; 9 bases are a match to TRBD1. Germline V gene sequence: CDR1 MGHRA, CDR2 YSYEKL. J lost 8 bases, V lost 2 bases, and 3 bases had no gene match. This CDR3 has 14 residues. The CDR3, as DNA: TGCGCCAGCAGCCAAAGACAGGGGGGGGAAAAACTGTTTTTT. This translates into CASSQRQGGEKLFF.

This chain links TRBV7-2 with TRBJ2-7; TRBD2 agrees at 9 bases. The V segment lost 1 base and the J segment 7 bases; nucleotides outside the gene matches: 8. Germline V gives CDR1 SGHTA, CDR2 FQGNSA. The CDR3 has 15 amino acids. CDR3 bases: TGTGCCAGCAGCTTAGGAGCGGGAGGCAGGGGAGAGCAGTACTTC. Residues: CASSLGAGGRGEQYF.

J is TRBJ1-5 and V is TRBV28; TRBD1 agrees at 8 bases. Looked up from germline, CDR1 is MDHEN and CDR2 is SYDVKM. After removal of 11 bases from V and 2 bases from J, the junction contained 11 bases not matched to a gene. The CDR3 contains 15 residues. CDR3 sequence (DNA): TGTGCCGTCAATGCGCCGGGACAGGGCAATCAGCCCCAGCATTTT. Encoded protein: CAVNAPGQGNQPQHF.

This chain uses TRBV7-3 with TRBJ2-2; TRBD1 is a possible D gene (6 bases). The CDR3 length is 14 residues. Germline V CDR1 and CDR2: SGHTA, FQGTGA. The V end was cut by 4 bases, the J end by 5 bases, with 11 bases between. CDR3 coding DNA: TGTGCCAGCAGCTCGGACCAGGGGACCGGGGAGCTGTTTTTT. The encoded protein is CASSSDQGTGELFF.

CDR3 DNA sequence: TGTGCCAGCAGCTTAAGGGGGAATGAGCAGTTCTTC. Protein: CASSLRGNEQFF. The chain employs TRBV7-9 and TRBJ2-1; possibly TRBD1 for D (6 bases). Germline CDR1 SEHNR, CDR2 FQNEAQ (reference sequence). The CDR3 contains 12 residues. V was trimmed by 2 bases and J by 7 bases, leaving 6 bases between them.

The chain uses TRBV6-5 and TRBJ1-1, with no clear D. Trimming removed 5 bases at V and 6 bases at J, with 16 bases between. Germline CDR1 and CDR2: MNHEY and SVGAGI. This CDR3 has 14 amino acids. CDR3 DNA sequence: TGTGCCAGCAGTCCCCCTTTGAGGGTCGCTGAAGCTTTCTTT. This gives the protein CASSPPLRVAEAFF.

The chain uses TRBV18 and TRBJ2-7; 10 positions match TRBD1. V lost 4 bases and J lost 2; bases outside the gene matches: 5. The CDR3 has 15 amino acids. In germline, CDR1 is KGHSH, CDR2 LQKENI. The CDR3 region is CASSQSGTGAYEQYF. In nucleotides, the CDR3 is TGTGCCAGCTCACAGTCCGGGACAGGGGCCTACGAGCAGTACTTC.

This rearrangement joins TRBV30 to TRBJ1-5; 8 bases are shared with TRBD1. This CDR3 is 13 amino acids long. Trimming removed 2 bases from V and 6 bases from J; junction bases left unmatched: 3. Per the germline V gene, CDR1 is GTSNPN and CDR2 is SVGIG (reference sequence). The CDR3 DNA is TGTGCCTGGAGTCAGGGGGCCGGTCAGCCCCAGCATTTT. Its protein is CAWSQGAGQPQHF.

The chain uses TRBV9 and TRBJ2-5; TRBD1 might be the D (6 bases). The germline V and J ends were trimmed by 7 bases and 13 bases, with 11 bases remaining between them. This CDR3 has 9 residues. Germline CDR1 and CDR2: SGDLS and YYNGEE. The CDR3 bases are TGTGCCAGCGGGGGCCTCCGGTACTTC. This gives the protein CASGGLRYF.

The rearrangement joins TRBV25-1 to TRBJ2-7, with TRBD2 as a possible D gene (7 bases). The germline gives CDR1 MGHDK, CDR2 SYGVNS. The CDR3 has 15 amino acids. Trimming cost V 5 bases and J 4 bases, with 18 bases left between them. CDR3 in DNA: TGTGCCAGCAGTATAGCCGGGGGAGGGGGGTACGAGCAGTACTTC. Its translation is CASSIAGGGGYEQYF.